The 27 T cell receptor beta chains given below trace back to one sample, sequenced in a study of radiotherapy plus CTLA-4 blockade in lung cancer. The assay was immunoSEQ multiplex PCR, and TCRdb's table has in-frame clones only and misses some. The data contain some 64,000 clones, roughly 77% of them singletons. The sample was peripheral blood, taken from a patient treated with radiotherapy plus ipilimumab. Source of these receptors: a human donor with non-small cell lung cancer who had a complete response to radiotherapy plus ipilimumab.

V and J are TRBV11-3 and TRBJ2-3; the match to TRBD2 covers 7 bases. CDR3 length: 15 residues. V gave up 2 bases and J gave up 3 bases; unmatched junction bases: 5. Germline CDR1 SGHNT, CDR2 YENEEA. CDR3 residues: CASSLREGRTDTQYF. The CDR3 DNA sequence: TGTGCCAGCAGCTTAAGGGAGGGTCGAACAGATACGCAGTATTTT.

This clone has a single count. The rearrangement uses TRBV30 and TRBJ2-5; weak D call: TRBD1 (5 bases). The V and J ends lost 2 bases and 0 bases respectively, with 13 bases between them. CDR3 size: 15 residues. Germline CDR1 GTSNPN, CDR2 SVGIG (reference sequence). CDR3 loop: CAWSPDTTYQETQYF. DNA of the CDR3: TGTGCCTGGAGTCCGGACACCACGTACCAAGAGACCCAGTACTTC.

The CDR3 DNA is TGTGCCAGCAGCGCGAGTAGGCAGCCCCAGCATTTT. It translates to CASSASRQPQHF. V usage is TRBV5-6 and J usage is TRBJ1-5; no firm D call. V lost 4 bases and J 7 bases, leaving 9 bases between the germline ends. Germline V gene sequence: CDR1 SGHDT, CDR2 YYEEEE. The CDR3 runs to 12 residues.

The chain combines TRBV5-5 with TRBJ1-2; 12 bases are shared with TRBD1. Germline CDR1 reads SGHKS; CDR2 reads YYEKEE (reference sequence). This CDR3 is 14 amino acids long. J was trimmed by 10 bases and V by 1 base; bases with no gene match: 5. The CDR3 bases are TGTGCCAGCAGCTTGACCCGGGACAGGGGGCCCTACACCTTC. Encoded protein: CASSLTRDRGPYTF.

In its sample, this clone was seen a few times. The genes are TRBV10-3 and TRBJ1-4; the D gene is possibly TRBD1 (5 bases). Germline V gene lookup returns CDR1 ENHRY and CDR2 SYGVKD. Trimming shortened V by 4 bases and J by 5 bases, and 8 bases separated the two germline ends. The CDR3 is made up of 13 amino acids. The CDR3, as DNA: TGTGCCATCAGTGGGACACCGAATGAAAAACTGTTTTTT. Amino acids: CAISGTPNEKLFF.

The chain recombines TRBV6-5 with TRBJ1-1; 10 bases line up with TRBD1. Germline V CDR1 and CDR2: MNHEY, SVGAGI. The CDR3 sequence is 12 residues long. V gave up 2 bases and J gave up 11 bases; unmatched junction bases: 2. In nucleotides, the CDR3 is TGTGCCAGCAGTTACGGGACAGGGGTGGCTTTCTTT. It translates to CASSYGTGVAFF.

The rearrangement joins TRBV2 to TRBJ1-1; maybe TRBD1 (6 bases). Germline CDR1 and CDR2: SNHLY and FYNNEI. This CDR3 has 14 residues. Trimming cost V 9 bases and J 0 bases, with 14 bases left between them. DNA for the CDR3: TGTGCCAGTAGCAGGGGAATTGTGAACACTGAAGCTTTCTTT. As protein: CASSRGIVNTEAFF.

This clone has just a few counts. A junction boundary mismatches the germline segment, possibly from a read error. The CDR3 loop reads CASSPYRVGELFF. CDR3 in DNA: TGTGCTAGCAGCCCATACCGAGTCGGGGAGCTGTTTTTT. This rearrangement joins TRBV7-7 to TRBJ2-2; no clear D. Germline V CDR1 and CDR2: SSHAT, FNYEAQ (reference sequence). This CDR3 contains 13 residues.

In this sample, this clone turned up once. V is TRBV4-1 and J is TRBJ1-2; D might be TRBD1 (6 bases). From germline, CDR1 is MGHRA and CDR2 YSYEKL. The CDR3 runs 14 residues. Deletions cut 3 bases from V and 5 bases from J, with 13 bases between. The CDR3 protein is CASSHQGKEYGYTF. The CDR3 DNA reads TGCGCCAGCAGCCACCAGGGGAAAGAATATGGCTACACCTTC.

The chain's CDR3 is CASSLGGQEANYGYTF. The CDR3 bases are TGTGCCAGCAGCTTGGGGGGACAGGAAGCTAACTATGGCTACACCTTC. The chain is built from TRBV5-4 and TRBJ1-2; 8 positions agree with TRBD1. This CDR3 is 16 amino acids long. CDR1 SGHNT and CDR2 YYREEE come from the germline V gene (reference sequence). The junction had 4 bases not matched to a gene; V was cut back by 0 bases and J by 0 bases.

This clone was counted only a few times. The V call is TRBV18, the J call TRBJ1-6; the D gene is possibly TRBD1 (6 bases). The V gene's germline CDR1 is KGHSH and CDR2 LQKENI. CDR3 size: 15 residues. V dropped 1 base and J dropped 7 bases, with 11 bases sitting between them. The CDR3 DNA reads as TGTGCCAGCTCACCACAGATACAGGGAAATTCACCCCTCCACTTT. Residues: CASSPQIQGNSPLHF.

The chain couples TRBV5-6 to TRBJ2-5; tentative D call: TRBD1 (7 bases). V lost 3 bases, J lost 7 bases, and 16 bases lay in between. This CDR3 is 14 amino acids long. Germline loops: CDR1 SGHDT, CDR2 YYEEEE. This chain's CDR3 is CASSWTGLEGTQYF. CDR3 DNA sequence: TGTGCCAGCAGCTGGACAGGTCTGGAGGGGACCCAGTACTTC. The whole variable domain, remainder taken from reference TRBV5-6 and TRBJ2-5, is DAGVTQSPTHLIKTRGQQVTLRCSPKSGHDTVSWYQQALGQGPQFIFQYYEEEERQRGNFPDRFSGHQFPNYSSELNVNALLLGDSALYLCASSWTGLEGTQYFGPGTRLLVL.

This clone has only a few counts. The chain links TRBV11-2 to TRBJ1-1, with 7 bases aligning to TRBD1. Trimming removed 5 bases from V and 6 bases from J; junction bases left unmatched: 9. Germline assignment: CDR1 SGHAT and CDR2 FQNNGV. The CDR3 has 14 amino acids. CDR3 amino acids: CASSPDRDTAEAFF. The CDR3 DNA follows: TGTGCCAGCAGCCCCGACAGGGATACAGCTGAAGCTTTCTTT.

This clone was seen just once. Other DNA sequences in this sample translate to the same CDR3. CDR3 sequence: CASSLAGTGGEGYTF. The CDR3 DNA follows: TGCGCCAGCAGCTTGGCCGGGACAGGGGGAGAGGGCTACACCTTC. The rearrangement uses TRBV5-1 and TRBJ1-2, with 11 bases matching TRBD1. V lost 0 bases, J lost 8 bases, and 6 bases stayed unmatched. Per the germline V gene, CDR1 is SGHRS and CDR2 is YFSETQ. This CDR3 has 15 residues.

The rearrangement joins TRBV7-8 to TRBJ2-3; D is unclear. CDR3 length: 13 amino acids. CDR1 is SGHVS, CDR2 FQNEAQ, per germline. V was shortened by 5 bases and J by 0 bases, with 6 bases between the two germline ends. This chain's CDR3 is CASSAESTDTQYF. In nucleotides, the CDR3 is TGTGCCAGCAGCGCGGAAAGCACAGATACGCAGTATTTT.

This chain links TRBV5-1 with TRBJ2-2, with D perhaps given as TRBD1 or TRBD2 (5 bases each). The CDR3 length is 13 residues. Germline CDR1 SGHRS, CDR2 YFSETQ. Between the trimmed V and J ends, which lost 3 bases and 7 bases, there was a span of 10 bases. The CDR3 sequence is CASSSPRGGELFF. The CDR3 bases are TGCGCCAGCAGCTCCCCGAGGGGCGGGGAGCTGTTTTTT. The variable domain in full, completed from reference TRBV5-1 and TRBJ2-2, reads KAGVTQTPRYLIKTRGQQVTLSCSPISGHRSVSWYQQTPGQGLQFLFEYFSETQRNKGNFPGRFSGRQFSNSRSEMNVSTLELGDSALYLCASSSPRGGELFFGEGSRLTVL.

The chain has TRBV13 and TRBJ1-1, with unresolved D. V shed 4 bases and J shed 2 bases, with 5 bases lying between them. Germline values: CDR1 PRHDT, CDR2 FYEKMQ (reference sequence). The CDR3 is made up of 12 amino acids. CDR3 in DNA: TGTGCCAGCAGCTCCGAAAACACTGAAGCTTTCTTT. It translates to CASSSENTEAFF.

The CDR3 DNA follows: TGTGCCAGCAGTGTGGGGACAGGGAATTACGAGCAGTACGTC. This gives the protein CASSVGTGNYEQYV. The V and J genes are TRBV6-1 and TRBJ2-7, with 9 bases that match TRBD1. The CDR3 is 14 residues long. Germline V gene lookup returns CDR1 MNHNS and CDR2 SASEGT. With V trimmed by 4 bases and J by 4 bases, 5 bases remained unmatched.

DNA of the CDR3: TGTGCCAGCAGTGAAACGGGACAGGGTTTTTATGGCTACACCTTC. It encodes CASSETGQGFYGYTF. The V and J genes are TRBV2 and TRBJ1-2, with TRBD1 matching 9 bases. V gave up 2 bases and J gave up 5 bases; unmatched junction bases: 6. CDR1 is SNHLY and CDR2 is FYNNEI in the germline V gene. The CDR3 is made up of 15 amino acids. Full variable domain (remainder filled in from reference TRBV2 and TRBJ1-2): EPEVTQTPSHQVTQMGQEVILRCVPISNHLYFYWYRQILGQKVEFLVSFYNNEISEKSEIFDDQFSVERPDGSNFTLKIRSTKLEDSAMYFCASSETGQGFYGYTFGSGTRLTVV.

In this sample, this clone turned up a few times. The rearrangement joins TRBV7-9 to TRBJ1-2; D is unclear. The ends were cut back, 5 bases at V and 7 bases at J, with 11 bases in the middle. Looked up from germline, CDR1 is SEHNR and CDR2 is FQNEAQ (reference sequence). The CDR3 runs to 12 residues. The CDR3 bases are TGTGCCAGCAGCCCCGCGGAGGGTGGCTACACCTTC. Translated: CASSPAEGGYTF.

The chain couples TRBV12-5 to TRBJ2-2, with no clear D. Germline assignment: CDR1 LGHNT and CDR2 FRNRAP. The V end was cut by 1 base, the J end by 6 bases, with 9 bases between. The CDR3 sequence is 14 residues long. The CDR3 here is CASGLAPGAGELFF. The CDR3 bases are TGTGCTAGTGGTTTGGCTCCGGGTGCCGGGGAGCTGTTTTTT.

The chain uses TRBV6-5 and TRBJ1-2, with 7 bases aligning to TRBD1. Germline V gives CDR1 MNHEY, CDR2 SVGAGI. The CDR3 loop spans 15 amino acids. Trimming removed 6 bases from V and 2 bases from J; junction bases left unmatched: 9. The CDR3 nucleotides are TGTGCCAGCAGACTCGACAGGGTCCTGAACTATGGCTACACCTTC. This codes for CASRLDRVLNYGYTF.

The V gene is TRBV25-1, the J gene TRBJ2-7; the D is unclear. Germline assignment: CDR1 MGHDK and CDR2 SYGVNS. The CDR3 sequence is 14 residues long. Trimming pared 7 bases from V and 2 bases from J, leaving 15 bases between. CDR3 nucleotide sequence: TGTGCCAGCAAGGAATTGGCGAGCGCCTACGAGCAGTACGTC. Amino acid sequence: CASKELASAYEQYV.

V is TRBV6-5 and J is TRBJ2-1; 15 bases line up with TRBD2. The junction had 2 bases not matched to a gene; V was cut back by 4 bases and J by 7 bases. The CDR3 has 15 residues. CDR1 and CDR2 (germline): MNHEY, SVGAGI. DNA for the CDR3: TGTGCCAGCAGTTCAGGGACTAGCGGGAGGAATGAGCAGTTCTTC. Its translation is CASSSGTSGRNEQFF.

The rearrangement uses TRBV19 and TRBJ2-5, with D hard to call. The germline V gene has CDR1 LNHDA and CDR2 SQIVND (reference sequence). V shed 9 bases and J shed 4 bases, with 9 bases lying between them. CDR3 length: 11 residues. CDR3 sequence: CASESGETQYF. CDR3 DNA sequence: TGTGCCAGCGAATCAGGAGAGACCCAGTACTTC.

The V and J genes are TRBV6-1 and TRBJ2-7, with a weak D call TRBD2 (6 bases). The CDR3 has 15 amino acids. V was clipped by 1 base and J by 3 bases, with 13 bases between them. Germline CDR1 MNHNS, CDR2 SASEGT. CDR3 DNA: TGTGCCAGCAGTGAAGTCGGGGGTAGCCTCTACGAGCAGTACTTC. It is translated as CASSEVGGSLYEQYF.

V is TRBV14 and J is TRBJ2-5, with no clear D. Germline CDR1 and CDR2: SGHDN and FVKESK. This CDR3 region has 15 residues. Trimming removed 4 bases from V and 4 bases from J, with 16 bases in between. The CDR3 spells CASSRGEGRRETQYF. The DNA of the CDR3 is TGTGCCAGCAGCCGCGGAGAAGGACGGCGAGAGACCCAGTACTTC.